These T cell receptor beta chains were read from a single sample in a study of blood T cells in healthy people across ages. TCRdb re-analysed the 5' RACE reads in MiXCR, keeping a single row per CDR3 protein. Of 650,000 to 800,000 distinct CDR3 sequences listed, around two fifths are singletons. What was sequenced was blood. These receptors were collected from a man aged 60-69 years in good health. Each CDR3 is given with its conserved first and last residue. Each record gives: V gene, clone size, D gene, J gene, CDR3 length, CDR3 protein, CDR3 DNA. A D gene is named only where the DNA matches it firmly. Size values are once, few and many counts, or a class for expanded clones, and some rows have none.

>TRBV20-1|few|NA|TRBJ1-2|15
CSARDLLLGGYGYTF
TGCAGTGCTAGAGATTTATTATTGGGCGGCTATGGCTACACCTTC
>TRBV7-2|NA|NA|TRBJ1-2|14
CASSLNGNICGYTF
TGTGCCAGCAGCTTAAACGGAAACATCTGTGGCTACACCTTC
>TRBV20-1|NA|NA|TRBJ2-1|12
CSGNQGYNEQFF
TGCAGTGGAAATCAGGGATACAATGAGCAGTTCTTC
>TRBV10-3|NA|NA|TRBJ1-1|14
CAISESVDWAEAFF
TGTGCCATCAGTGAGTCGGTGGACTGGGCTGAAGCTTTCTTT
>TRBV6-1|few|NA|TRBJ2-1|15
CASIGPSSSYNEQFF
TGTGCCAGCATAGGACCGTCCAGCTCCTACAATGAGCAGTTCTTC
>TRBV6-6|NA|TRBD1|TRBJ1-4|16
CASSSRQGATNEKLFF
TGTGCCAGCAGTTCGAGACAGGGTGCAACTAATGAAAAACTGTTTTTT
>TRBV15|NA|NA|TRBJ2-7|13
CATSRDTPYEQYF
TGTGCCACCAGCAGAGACACTCCCTACGAGCAGTACTTC
>TRBV7-6|few|TRBD1|TRBJ2-7|15
CASSPNRQGIYEQYF
TGTGCCAGCAGCCCGAATCGACAGGGGATCTACGAGCAGTACTTC
>TRBV5-8|few|NA|TRBJ2-5|13
CASSLLEGDEQYF
TGTGCCAGCAGCTTGTTAGAAGGGGATGAGCAGTACTTC
>TRBV7-2|NA|TRBD1|TRBJ1-6|14
CASSRGQGSSPLHF
TGTGCCAGCAGCCGGGGACAGGGCAGTTCACCCCTCCACTTT
>TRBV4-1|few|TRBD2|TRBJ2-1|18
CASSHSSLTSGGPYEQFF
TGCGCCAGCAGCCATTCCTCCTTGACTAGCGGGGGGCCGTATGAGCAGTTCTTC
>TRBV20-1|few|TRBD2|TRBJ2-4|12
CSAHSGINIQYF
TGCAGTGCTCATAGCGGGATAAACATTCAGTACTTC